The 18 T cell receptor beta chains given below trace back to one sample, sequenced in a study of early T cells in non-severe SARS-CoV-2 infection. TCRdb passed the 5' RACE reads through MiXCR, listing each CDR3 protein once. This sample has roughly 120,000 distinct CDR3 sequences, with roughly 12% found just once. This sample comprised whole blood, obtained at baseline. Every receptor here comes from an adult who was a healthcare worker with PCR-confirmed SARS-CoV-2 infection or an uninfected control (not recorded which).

CDR3 nucleotide sequence: TGTGCCAGCAGTTTATCGGGAGCCCTCTCCTACGAGCAGTACTTC. Translating gives CASSLSGALSYEQYF. The rearrangement links TRBV28 to TRBJ2-7; a weak D match, TRBD2 (6 bases). This CDR3 region has 15 residues. In germline, CDR1 is MDHEN, CDR2 SYDVKM. Trimming removed 1 base at V and 0 bases at J, with 10 bases between.

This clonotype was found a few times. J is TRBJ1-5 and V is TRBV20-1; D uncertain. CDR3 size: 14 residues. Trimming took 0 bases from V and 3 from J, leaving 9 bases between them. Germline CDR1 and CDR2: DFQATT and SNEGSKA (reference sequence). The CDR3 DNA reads TGCAGTGCTAGAGATCGCACATACAATCAGCCCCAGCATTTT. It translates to CSARDRTYNQPQHF.

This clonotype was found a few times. CDR3 in DNA: TGTGCCAGCAGCTTCCGGGACAGGGTTGAAGCTTTCTTT. Translation gives CASSFRDRVEAFF. This chain joins TRBV3-1 and TRBJ1-1, with 9 bases that match TRBD1. CDR3 size: 13 residues. Germline loops: CDR1 LGHDT, CDR2 YNNKEL (reference sequence). The V gene end was trimmed by 5 bases and the J gene end by 7 bases; junction bases not matched to a gene: 5.

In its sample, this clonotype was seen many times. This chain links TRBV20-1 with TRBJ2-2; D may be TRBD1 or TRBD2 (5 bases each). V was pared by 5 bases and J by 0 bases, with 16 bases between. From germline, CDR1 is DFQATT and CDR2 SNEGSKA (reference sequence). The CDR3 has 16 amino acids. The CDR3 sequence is CSARDRSYANTGELFF. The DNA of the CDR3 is TGCAGTGCTCGGGACCGATCATACGCGAACACCGGGGAGCTGTTTTTT.

CDR3 in amino acids: CASSSSDGNTEAFF. The DNA for the CDR3 is TGTGCCAGCAGCTCTAGTGACGGTAACACTGAAGCTTTCTTT. The chain joins TRBV7-6 to TRBJ1-1; D is unclear. Per germline, CDR1 SGHVS and CDR2 FNYEAQ. The CDR3 consists of 14 residues. V was trimmed by 4 bases and J by 2 bases, leaving 11 bases between them.

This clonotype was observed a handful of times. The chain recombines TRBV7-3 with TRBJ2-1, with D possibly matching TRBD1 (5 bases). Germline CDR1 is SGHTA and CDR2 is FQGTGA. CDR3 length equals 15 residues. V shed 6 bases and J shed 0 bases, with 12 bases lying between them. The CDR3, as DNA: TGTGCCAGCAGTTCCTACGACAGCTCCTACAATGAGCAGTTCTTC. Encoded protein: CASSSYDSSYNEQFF.

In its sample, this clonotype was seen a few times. The CDR3 DNA sequence: TGTGCCAGCAGTCCCCGGCGGCACTCGACAGATACGCAGTATTTT. It translates to CASSPRRHSTDTQYF. V is TRBV6-1 and J is TRBJ2-3; no reliable D call. Deletions cut 5 bases from V and 3 bases from J, with 15 bases between. The germline V gene encodes CDR1 MNHNS and CDR2 SASEGT. The CDR3 length is 15 residues.

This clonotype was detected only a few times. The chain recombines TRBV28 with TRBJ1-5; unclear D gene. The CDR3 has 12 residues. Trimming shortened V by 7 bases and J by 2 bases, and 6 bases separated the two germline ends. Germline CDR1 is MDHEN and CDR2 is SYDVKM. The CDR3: CASNGGNQPQHF. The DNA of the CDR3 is TGTGCCAGCAATGGCGGCAATCAGCCCCAGCATTTT. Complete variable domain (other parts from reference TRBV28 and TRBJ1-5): DVKVTQSSRYLVKRTGEKVFLECVQDMDHENMFWYRQDPGLGLRLIYFSYDVKMKEKGDIPEGYSVSREKKERFSLILESASTNQTSMYLCASNGGNQPQHFGDGTRLSIL.

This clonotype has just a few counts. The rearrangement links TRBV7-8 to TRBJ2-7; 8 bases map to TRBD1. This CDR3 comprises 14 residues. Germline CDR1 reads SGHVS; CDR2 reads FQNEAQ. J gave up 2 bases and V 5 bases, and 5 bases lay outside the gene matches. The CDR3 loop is CASSRPGQAYEQYF. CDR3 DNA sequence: TGTGCCAGCAGCAGACCGGGACAGGCCTACGAGCAGTACTTC. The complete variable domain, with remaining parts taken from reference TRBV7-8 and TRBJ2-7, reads GAGVSQSPRYKVAKRGQDVALRCDPISGHVSLFWYQQALGQGPEFLTYFQNEAQLDKSGLPSDRFFAERPEGSVSTLKIQRTQQEDSAVYLCASSRPGQAYEQYFGPGTRLTVT.

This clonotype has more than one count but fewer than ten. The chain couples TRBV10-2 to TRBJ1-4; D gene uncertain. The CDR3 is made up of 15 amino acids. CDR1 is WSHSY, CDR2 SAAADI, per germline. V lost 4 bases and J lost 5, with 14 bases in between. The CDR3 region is CASSVRSGSNEKLFF. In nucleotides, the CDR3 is TGCGCCAGCAGTGTGCGATCGGGATCGAATGAAAAACTGTTTTTT.

The CDR3 here is CASRGQGAVNTEAFF. CDR3 nucleotides: TGCGCCAGCAGGGGACAAGGGGCTGTGAACACTGAAGCTTTCTTT. The chain carries TRBV5-1 and TRBJ1-1; a possible D gene is TRBD1 (6 bases). The germline V gene has CDR1 SGHRS and CDR2 YFSETQ. V was clipped by 5 bases and J by 0 bases, with 14 bases between them. This CDR3 is 15 amino acids long.

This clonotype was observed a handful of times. DNA of the CDR3: TGTGCCAGCAGCTTACTTTCCCCGAGGGAATCGGAAGCTTTCTTT. Protein product: CASSLLSPRESEAFF. The V gene is TRBV11-2, the J gene TRBJ1-1, with D unclear. The CDR3 runs 15 residues. Germline lookup yields CDR1 SGHAT and CDR2 FQNNGV. The V end lost 2 bases, the J end lost 8 bases, and 18 bases lay between the germline ends.

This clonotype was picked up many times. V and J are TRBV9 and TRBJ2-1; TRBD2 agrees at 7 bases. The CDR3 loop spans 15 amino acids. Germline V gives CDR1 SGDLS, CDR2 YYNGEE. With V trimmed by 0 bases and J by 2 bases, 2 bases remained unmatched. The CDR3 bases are TGTGCCAGCAGCGTAGGCGGGAGTACCTACAATGAGCAGTTCTTC. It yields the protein CASSVGGSTYNEQFF.

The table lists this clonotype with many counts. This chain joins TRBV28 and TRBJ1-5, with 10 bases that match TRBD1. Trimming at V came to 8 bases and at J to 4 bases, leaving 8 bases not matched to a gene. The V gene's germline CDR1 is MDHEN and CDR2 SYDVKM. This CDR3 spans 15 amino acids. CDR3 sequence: CASGAPDRGNQPQHF. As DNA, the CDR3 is TGTGCCAGCGGAGCCCCGGACAGGGGGAATCAGCCCCAGCATTTT.

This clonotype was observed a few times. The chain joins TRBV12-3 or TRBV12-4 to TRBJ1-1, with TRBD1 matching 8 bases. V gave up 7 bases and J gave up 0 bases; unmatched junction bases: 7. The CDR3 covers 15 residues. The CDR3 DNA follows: TGTGCCAGCAAAAGGGACAGGATCGTGAACACTGAAGCTTTCTTT. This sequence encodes CASKRDRIVNTEAFF.

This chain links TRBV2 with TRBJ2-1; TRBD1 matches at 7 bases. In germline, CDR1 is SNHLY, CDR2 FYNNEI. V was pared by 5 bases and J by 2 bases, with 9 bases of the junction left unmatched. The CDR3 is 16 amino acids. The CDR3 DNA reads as TGTGCCAGCAGTAAGCCGGGACAGCTAGCCTACAATGAGCAGTTCTTC. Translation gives CASSKPGQLAYNEQFF.

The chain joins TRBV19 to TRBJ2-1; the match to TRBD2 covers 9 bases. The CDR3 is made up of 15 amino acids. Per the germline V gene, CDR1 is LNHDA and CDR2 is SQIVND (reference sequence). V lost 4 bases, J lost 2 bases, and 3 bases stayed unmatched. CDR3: CASSTAGGPYNEQFF. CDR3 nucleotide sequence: TGTGCCAGTAGTACGGCGGGGGGGCCCTACAATGAGCAGTTCTTC.

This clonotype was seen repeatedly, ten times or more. The CDR3, as DNA: TGTGCCAGCAGCCCCCAGGGTGAGGCTGAAGCTTTCTTT. Its translation: CASSPQGEAEAFF. This chain connects TRBV2 to TRBJ1-1, with D possibly TRBD1 on 5 matching bases. The ends were cut back, 6 bases at V and 6 bases at J, with 14 bases in the middle. This CDR3 has 13 amino acids. Germline lookup yields CDR1 SNHLY and CDR2 FYNNEI.